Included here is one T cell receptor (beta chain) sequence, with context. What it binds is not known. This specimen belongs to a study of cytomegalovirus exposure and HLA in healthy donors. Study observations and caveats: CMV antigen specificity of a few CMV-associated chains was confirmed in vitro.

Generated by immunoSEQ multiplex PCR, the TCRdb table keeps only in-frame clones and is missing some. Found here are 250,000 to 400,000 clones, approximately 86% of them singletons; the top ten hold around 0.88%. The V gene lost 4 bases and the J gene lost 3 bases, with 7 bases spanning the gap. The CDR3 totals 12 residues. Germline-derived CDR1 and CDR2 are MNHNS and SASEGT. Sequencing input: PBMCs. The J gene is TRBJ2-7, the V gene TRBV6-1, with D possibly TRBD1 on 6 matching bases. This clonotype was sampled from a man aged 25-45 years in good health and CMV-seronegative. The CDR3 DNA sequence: TGTGCCAGCAGTGCACAGGGCTACGAGCAGTACTTC. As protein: CASSAQGYEQYF.